The 5 T cell receptor beta chains in this list originate from one sample, sequenced in a study of T cells in Graves' hyperthyroidism and ophthalmopathy. Amplification of TCR beta CDR3 regions was performed using RNA transcripts as template. When the TCR CDR3 underwent first-round RT-PCR, the HTBI primer set was used. One entry per CDR3 protein results from TCRdb running MiXCR on the multiplex PCR reads. The data hold hundreds of thousands of distinct CDR3 sequences, with roughly 16% observed a single time. Sequences were obtained from blood. Receptors were obtained from a woman in her thirties or forties with Graves' ophthalmopathy.

This clonotype has a handful of counts. This sequence joins TRBV15 and TRBJ2-6; D unresolved. The CDR3 consists of 17 residues. Germline loops: CDR1 LNHNV, CDR2 YYDKDF (reference sequence). Trimming removed 1 base at V and 1 base at J, with 11 bases between. CDR3 sequence: CATSRVGYVSGANVLTF. DNA of the CDR3: TGTGCCACCAGCAGAGTGGGTTATGTATCTGGGGCCAACGTCCTGACTTTC.

In its sample, this clonotype was seen many times. The genes are TRBV7-8 and TRBJ2-2; a possible D gene is TRBD2 (5 bases). CDR3 length: 16 residues. CDR1 SGHVS and CDR2 FQNEAQ come from the germline V gene. With 3 bases removed from V and 4 bases from J, the gap between germline ends came to 15 bases. The CDR3: CASSFLLGSATGELFF. In nucleotides, the CDR3 is TGTGCCAGCAGCTTCCTACTAGGGAGCGCCACCGGGGAGCTGTTTTTT.

The chain carries TRBV12-3 or TRBV12-4 and TRBJ2-6, with unresolved D. The CDR3 consists of 13 residues. The germline V and J ends were trimmed by 6 bases and 4 bases, with 7 bases remaining between them. DNA for the CDR3: TGTGCCAGCAGCCGTCCGGGGGCCAACGTCCTGACTTTC. This gives the protein CASSRPGANVLTF.

This clonotype was counted at least ten times. The V and J genes are TRBV19 and TRBJ2-4; D assignment may be TRBD1 or TRBD2 (5 bases each). The CDR3 sequence is 13 residues long. V lost 3 bases and J 8 bases, leaving 11 bases between the germline ends. Germline lookup yields CDR1 LNHDA and CDR2 SQIVND (reference sequence). CDR3 nucleotide sequence: TGTGCCAGTAGTATGTCAAGGGGAGACATTCAGTACTTC. As protein: CASSMSRGDIQYF.

This chain connects TRBV20-1 to TRBJ1-4, with D hard to call. This CDR3 is built from 13 residues. V lost 0 bases and J lost 8, with 10 bases in between. In germline, CDR1 is DFQATT, CDR2 SNEGSKA (reference sequence). CDR3 sequence (DNA): TGCAGTGCTAGAGATAAAGGCGGCGAAAAACTGTTTTTT. Translated: CSARDKGGEKLFF.